One sample yielded the 18 T cell receptor beta chains listed below, sequenced in a study of cytomegalovirus exposure and HLA in healthy donors. The method was immunoSEQ multiplex PCR; TCRdb's version includes in-frame clones alone and lacks a portion of them. This sample carries 70,000 to 75,000 clones, approximately 94% of them seen once, and the ten largest clones take around 1.5%. Sequenced: PBMCs. These receptors originate from a man aged 18 to 29 in good health and CMV-seropositive.

The V call is TRBV7-9, the J call TRBJ1-1, with D possibly TRBD1 on 6 matching bases. The CDR3 length is 17 residues. Deletions cut 4 bases from V and 4 bases from J, with 22 bases between. Germline V gene lookup returns CDR1 SEHNR and CDR2 FQNEAQ (reference sequence). Written as DNA, the CDR3 is TGTGCCAGCAGCTCTTCTGCCGCCAGGCAGGGGACCACTGAAGCTTTCTTT. Residues: CASSSSAARQGTTEAFF.

This chain joins TRBV10-3 and TRBJ1-1, with 7 nucleotides matching TRBD1. Germline V lookup: CDR1 ENHRY, CDR2 SYGVKD. V lost 9 bases to trimming and J lost 3 bases; unmatched junction nucleotides: 19. The CDR3 is 17 amino acids. The CDR3: CAIKQRQGGKGDTEAFF. The CDR3 bases are TGTGCCATTAAGCAAAGACAGGGTGGGAAGGGTGACACTGAAGCTTTCTTT.

The J gene is TRBJ1-4, the V gene TRBV5-1, with D possibly matching TRBD1 (6 bases). The V end lost 5 bases, the J end lost 4 bases, and 21 bases lay between the germline ends. Germline CDR1 reads SGHRS; CDR2 reads YFSETQ. The CDR3 contains 17 residues. The CDR3 is CASRAGTRVSVNEKLFF. For the CDR3, the DNA is TGCGCCAGCAGGGCCGGGACACGGGTTAGCGTTAATGAAAAACTGTTTTTT.

V and J are TRBV7-9 and TRBJ2-3; 7 nucleotides align to TRBD2. Germline values: CDR1 SEHNR, CDR2 FQNEAQ (reference sequence). The CDR3 is 19 residues long. V shed 4 bases, J shed 6 bases, and the junction held 22 bases outside the gene matches. The CDR3, as DNA: TGTGCCAGCAGCTCGCGCATAGACCCACGGGGAGGGCGGTCCGATACGCAGTATTTT. The encoded protein is CASSSRIDPRGGRSDTQYF.

The chain is built from TRBV10-1 and TRBJ2-1, with 9 bases identical to TRBD2. The V gene end was trimmed by 0 bases and the J gene end by 9 bases; junction bases not matched to a gene: 12. The CDR3 length is 17 residues. CDR1 is WNHNN, CDR2 SYGVQD, per germline (reference sequence). CDR3: CASSESRNGGRGSEQFF. The DNA for the CDR3 is TGCGCCAGCAGTGAGTCTAGGAATGGCGGGAGGGGGAGTGAGCAGTTCTTC.

This rearrangement joins TRBV11-2 to TRBJ2-1; 10 positions agree with TRBD2. This CDR3 has 17 residues. After removal of 0 bases from V and 2 bases from J, the junction contained 4 bases not matched to a gene. Per germline, CDR1 SGHAT and CDR2 FQNNGV. CDR3 sequence reads: CASSLETSGEPYNEQFF. CDR3 sequence (DNA): TGTGCCAGCAGCTTAGAAACTAGCGGGGAACCCTACAATGAGCAGTTCTTC.

The rearrangement joins TRBV28 to TRBJ2-7; 9 bases fit TRBD1. After removal of 4 bases from V and 2 bases from J, the junction contained 6 bases not matched to a gene. Germline lookup yields CDR1 MDHEN and CDR2 SYDVKM. The CDR3 consists of 15 residues. In DNA, the CDR3 is TGTGCCAGCAGTTCACAGGGGGCGCCAGCCTACGAGCAGTACTTC. This sequence encodes CASSSQGAPAYEQYF.

This chain joins TRBV27 and TRBJ2-1; TRBD2 aligns across 8 bases. Germline assignment: CDR1 MNHEY and CDR2 SMNVEV (reference sequence). The CDR3 totals 14 residues. The ends lost 4 bases at V and 5 bases at J; junction bases unmatched: 4. The CDR3 region is CASSSSGPHNEQFF. Here the CDR3 DNA reads TGTGCCAGCAGTTCTAGCGGGCCTCACAATGAGCAGTTCTTC.

This CDR3 is CASRGQGGETQYF. CDR3 in DNA: TGTGCCAGCAGGGGACAGGGGGGAGAGACCCAGTACTTC. The rearrangement joins TRBV6-1 to TRBJ2-5; TRBD1 matches at 11 bases. The trim removed 6 bases at V and 4 bases at J, leaving 1 base unmatched. Germline V lookup: CDR1 MNHNS, CDR2 SASEGT. This CDR3 comprises 13 residues.

The rearrangement uses TRBV28 and TRBJ2-2; 15 bases are shared with TRBD2. V was clipped by 3 bases and J by 1 base; unmatched bases: 6. Germline V gene data show CDR1 as MDHEN and CDR2 as SYDVKM. The CDR3 consists of 19 residues. CDR3 sequence: CASSFSGLAGGVNTGELFF. CDR3 coding DNA: TGTGCCAGCAGTTTTTCGGGACTAGCGGGAGGCGTGAACACCGGGGAGCTGTTTTTT.

The chain employs TRBV7-3 and TRBJ1-5; D perhaps matches TRBD1 (5 bases). CDR3 length: 18 residues. Germline V gene sequence: CDR1 SGHTA, CDR2 FQGTGA. Trimming took 5 bases from V and 7 from J, leaving 27 bases between them. The CDR3 here is CASSQTDRVAPRQQPQHF. The CDR3 region has the DNA TGTGCCAGCAGCCAAACCGATAGAGTGGCTCCCCGACAGCAGCCCCAGCATTTT.

This rearrangement joins TRBV7-3 to TRBJ2-5; 9 nucleotides align to TRBD1. V shed 5 bases, J shed 5 bases, and the junction held 3 bases outside the gene matches. This CDR3 comprises 13 residues. Germline assignment: CDR1 SGHTA and CDR2 FQGTGA. The chain's CDR3 is CASSLGQGETQYF. In DNA form, the CDR3 reads TGTGCCAGCAGCCTTGGACAGGGGGAGACCCAGTACTTC.

The chain joins TRBV6-1 to TRBJ1-2; 11 bases are shared with TRBD1. The germline CDR1 and CDR2 sequences are MNHNS and SASEGT. CDR3 length equals 13 residues. Trimming at V came to 5 bases and at J to 8 bases, leaving 4 bases not matched to a gene. In DNA form, the CDR3 reads TGTGCCAGCAGTCAGGGACAGGGGGTCGGCTACACCTTC. It is translated as CASSQGQGVGYTF.

The chain couples TRBV6-1 to TRBJ2-7; 8 nucleotides align to TRBD2. Per the germline V gene, CDR1 is MNHNS and CDR2 is SASEGT. CDR3 length: 15 residues. V lost 3 bases and J lost 0; bases outside the gene matches: 4. CDR3 loop: CASSEKSGSSYEQYF. In DNA, the CDR3 is TGTGCCAGCAGTGAGAAAAGCGGGAGCTCCTACGAGCAGTACTTC.

The rearrangement links TRBV4-1 to TRBJ2-4; TRBD2 matches 10 bases. CDR1 is MGHRA and CDR2 is YSYEKL in the germline V gene. The junction had 5 bases not matched to a gene; V was cut back by 2 bases and J by 4 bases. The CDR3 covers 16 residues. CDR3 loop: CASSQSLAGEKNIQYF. DNA for the CDR3: TGCGCCAGCAGCCAATCCCTAGCGGGGGAAAAAAACATTCAGTACTTC.

This chain uses TRBV15 with TRBJ2-1; weak D call: TRBD1 (5 bases). This CDR3 has 15 amino acids. Germline assignment: CDR1 LNHNV and CDR2 YYDKDF (reference sequence). Trimming left V 0 bases short and J 4 bases short, with 10 bases between. CDR3 protein: CATSRELKGYNEQFF. CDR3 nucleotides: TGTGCCACCAGCAGAGAGCTGAAGGGGTACAATGAGCAGTTCTTC.

The chain has TRBV19 and TRBJ1-2; TRBD1 matches 9 bases. The CDR3 extends over 20 amino acids. V shed 6 bases and J 0 bases; nucleotides not matched to a gene: 20. Germline values: CDR1 LNHDA, CDR2 SQIVND (reference sequence). CDR3 coding DNA: TGTGCCAGTAGCGAGTATACCTGGGGGACAGGGAGGACAGCTAACTATGGCTACACCTTC. It is translated as CASSEYTWGTGRTANYGYTF.

This clone was seen a single time. The V and J genes are TRBV4-1 and TRBJ2-7; 12 bases align to TRBD1. With V trimmed by 0 bases and J by 4 bases, 4 bases remained unmatched. This CDR3 has 16 residues. Germline assignment: CDR1 MGHRA and CDR2 YSYEKL. CDR3 DNA: TGCGCCAGCAGCCAAGAGCCGGGACAGGGGGCGTACGAGCAGTACTTC. Encoded protein: CASSQEPGQGAYEQYF.